These 8 T cell receptor beta chains were sequenced from one sample in a study of neoadjuvant anti-PD-1 for oral cavity cancer. The assay was immunoSEQ multiplex PCR, and TCRdb's table has in-frame clones only and misses some. The data contain nearly 15,000 clones, under 40% of them singletons. Time point of the sample: after neoadjuvant nivolumab, at surgical resection. This material consisted of tumor tissue, taken after nivolumab (anti-PD-1) treatment. The receptor set was obtained from a person aged 40-85 years with oral cavity squamous cell carcinoma.

The J gene is TRBJ1-6, the V gene TRBV9; no clear D gene. Germline CDR1 is SGDLS and CDR2 is YYNGEE. V was cut by 1 base and J by 5 bases, with 10 bases left in between. The CDR3 is 15 residues long. The CDR3 region has the DNA TGTGCCAGCAGCGTACGAGGCCAGCATAATTCACCCCTCCACTTT. This translates into CASSVRGQHNSPLHF.

Sample share makes this clone large. The CDR3 nucleotides read TGTGCCAGAGAGGACTTTCCAACCACCGGGGAGCTGTTTTTT. Translated, it gives CAREDFPTTGELFF. The V and J genes are TRBV2 and TRBJ2-2; D may be TRBD2 (5 bases). The V gene lost 9 bases and the J gene lost 4 bases, with 15 bases spanning the gap. The germline V gene has CDR1 SNHLY and CDR2 FYNNEI. The CDR3 loop spans 14 amino acids. The complete variable domain, with remaining parts taken from reference TRBV2 and TRBJ2-2, reads EPEVTQTPSHQVTQMGQEVILRCVPISNHLYFYWYRQILGQKVEFLVSFYNNEISEKSEIFDDQFSVERPDGSNFTLKIRSTKLEDSAMYFCAREDFPTTGELFFGEGSRLTVL.

The J gene is TRBJ2-1, the V gene TRBV6-5; D unclear. This CDR3 spans 14 amino acids. Trimming took 5 bases from V and 4 from J, leaving 12 bases between them. The germline V gene encodes CDR1 MNHEY and CDR2 SVGAGI. CDR3 sequence (DNA): TGTGCCAGCAGTGAACTGGCCGGATACAATGAGCAGTTCTTC. It is translated as CASSELAGYNEQFF.

Judged by abundance, this clone is medium-sized. The chain combines TRBV6-1 with TRBJ1-5, with TRBD1 identical over 8 bases. The CDR3 extends over 14 amino acids. Germline CDR1 is MNHNS and CDR2 is SASEGT. After removal of 7 bases from V and 6 bases from J, the junction contained 8 bases not matched to a gene. CDR3 coding DNA: TGTGCCAGCACCCAGGACAGGGAGGGTCAGCCCCAGCATTTT. Its protein product is CASTQDREGQPQHF.

J is TRBJ1-2 and V is TRBV29-1; TRBD1 agrees at 7 bases. This CDR3 contains 10 residues. Germline V gives CDR1 SQVTM, CDR2 ANQGSEA. J was trimmed by 13 bases and V by 5 bases; bases with no gene match: 7. The CDR3 reads CSVFDRVFTF. As DNA, the CDR3 is TGCAGCGTTTTCGACAGGGTTTTCACCTTC.

This clone came up a few times. The V gene is TRBV7-2, the J gene TRBJ2-7; D uncertain. Per the germline V gene, CDR1 is SGHTA and CDR2 is FQGNSA. The germline V and J ends were trimmed by 5 bases and 7 bases, with 12 bases remaining between them. The CDR3 length is 12 residues. The CDR3 sequence is CASSPGSREQYF. The CDR3 nucleotides read TGTGCCAGCAGCCCCGGATCCAGGGAGCAGTACTTC.

The chain uses TRBV7-2 and TRBJ2-1; D gene unclear. This CDR3 is built from 16 residues. V was shortened by 5 bases and J by 5 bases, with 19 bases between the two germline ends. Germline assignment: CDR1 SGHTA and CDR2 FQGNSA. CDR3 nucleotides: TGTGCCAGCAGCCTTTACTACTTAGGACCTGACAATGAGCAGTTCTTC. This translates into CASSLYYLGPDNEQFF.

This chain connects TRBV28 to TRBJ2-5, with D perhaps matching TRBD2 (6 bases). Germline V gene sequence: CDR1 MDHEN, CDR2 SYDVKM. Deletions cut 3 bases from V and 14 bases from J, with 28 bases between. This CDR3 comprises 16 residues. CDR3 protein: CASSFPARGADRGTYF. The CDR3 region has the DNA TGTGCCAGCAGTTTCCCCGCTCGGGGCGCCGATCGGGGGACTTACTTC.